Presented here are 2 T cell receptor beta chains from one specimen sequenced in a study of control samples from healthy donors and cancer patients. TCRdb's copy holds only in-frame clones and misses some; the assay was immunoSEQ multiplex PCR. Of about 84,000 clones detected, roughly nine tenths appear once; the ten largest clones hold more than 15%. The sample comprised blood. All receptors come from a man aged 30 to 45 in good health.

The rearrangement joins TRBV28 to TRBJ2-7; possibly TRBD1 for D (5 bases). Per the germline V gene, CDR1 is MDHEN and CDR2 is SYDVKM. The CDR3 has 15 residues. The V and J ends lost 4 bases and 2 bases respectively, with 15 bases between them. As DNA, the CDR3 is TGTGCCAGCAGTTCCCTCAGGGATTCCACCTACGAGCAGTACTTC. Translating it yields CASSSLRDSTYEQYF.

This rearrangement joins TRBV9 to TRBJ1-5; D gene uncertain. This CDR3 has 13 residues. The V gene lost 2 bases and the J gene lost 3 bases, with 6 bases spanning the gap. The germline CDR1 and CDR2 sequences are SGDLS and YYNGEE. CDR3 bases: TGTGCCAGCAGCGTCAGTTCCAATCAGCCCCAGCATTTT. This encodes CASSVSSNQPQHF.